This T cell receptor (beta chain) was observed in a study of blood T cell repertoires in COVID-19 (dated by TCRdb to 2020 to 2021). With regard to the full study: Samples from collaborators originated in the United States, Italy and Spain and spanned both the acute and convalescent phases of COVID-19. The material from the prospective study consisted of cDNA or gDNA derived from T cells, B-cell-depleted T cells, or PBMCs. Deeply sampled blood TCRbeta repertoires from subjects exposed to, actively infected with, or recovered from COVID-19 were included in the dataset. The repertoires were released in a freely available public database meant as a resource for research on the immune response to SARS-CoV-2. Samples were obtained from the ongoing ImmuneRACE study (first 160 participants) and from 1,254 subjects provided by 6 global collaborators. The sample metadata nearly always contained a de-identified subject ID, COVID-19 status, age in years and sex. Where available, HLA class I and class II types were taken from metadata supplied by the sample provider and were not determined by assay-based typing. General study outcomes and caveats: The amount of clinical and demographic metadata varied by source and participant and was provided uncurated.

TCRbeta CDR3 regions were amplified from genomic DNA using the immunoSEQ Assay, a bias-controlled multiplex PCR. Regarding the original processing steps: The number of nucleated cells in each sample was estimated from the amplification of reference gene primers within the assay. Sequence reads were collapsed and filtered to measure the absolute abundance of every unique TCRbeta CDR3 rearrangement. For each sample, productive Simpson clonality was calculated as the square root of Simpson's diversity index over productive rearrangements. In its TCRdb copy, this immuneACCESS table keeps in-frame sequences only and misses some clones. Where compared with another copy, unresolved V genes explain less than half of these, and the others have no known cause. The V and J calls and clone size are taken from that table; D and trimming were inferred from the DNA. The sample includes hundreds of thousands of clones, with about nine tenths observed a single time. Of the sample, just under 7.5% is held by the ten largest clones.

Trimming costs V 7 bases and J 4 bases, and their ends lie 19 bases apart. In the germline V gene, CDR1 corresponds to MDHEN and CDR2 to SYDVKM. The CDR3 starts with the cysteine, ends with the phenylalanine, and has 15 residues. The CDR3 DNA has 45 bases and is translated from base 1. One collaborating source in Seattle enrolled patients during active infection and followed them longitudinally through the course of disease. The collaborating institutions used their own protocols to collect whole blood in K2EDTA tubes. For TCRbeta analysis, collaborators shipped samples as frozen whole blood, isolated PBMCs, or DNA extracted from either of those sample types. On this clone itself: This receptor's antigen is unknown. Base qualities are not provided; no much larger clone lies one nucleotide away.

Sequenced: peripheral blood. The sequence is built from TRBV28 and TRBJ1-2; matching of 6 bases hints at TRBD1 as the D gene. The sequence was obtained from a woman between 65 and 79 years old with COVID-19, enrolled during active disease. The CDR3 is CASTTGTGLSYGYTF. The DNA reads TGTGCCAGCACCACTGGCACAGGGCTGAGCTATGGCTACACCTTC.